One sample yielded the 17 T cell receptor beta chains listed below, sequenced in a study of blood T cell repertoires in COVID-19. The table came from immunoSEQ multiplex PCR; TCRdb's copy has only in-frame clones and leaves some out. The repertoire consists of about 200,000 clones, with roughly 78% occurring once and the leading ten covering 12%. The sequenced sample was peripheral blood. Receptors originate from a woman in her 40s with acute or convalescent COVID-19.

V is TRBV3-1 (or the pseudogene TRBV3-2) and J is TRBJ2-7; 8 nucleotides match TRBD2. CDR1 and CDR2 (germline): LGHDT, YNNKEL (reference sequence). The CDR3 contains 17 residues. Trimming took 4 bases from V and 0 from J; bases not matched to a gene: 11. The DNA of the CDR3 is TGTGCCAGCAGCCGACGATTAACTAGCGGAGTCTCCTACGAGCAGTACTTC. This codes for CASSRRLTSGVSYEQYF.

The chain couples TRBV6-1 to TRBJ1-5; 7 bases agree with TRBD1. J was trimmed by 6 bases and V by 4 bases; bases with no gene match: 15. The CDR3 has 17 amino acids. The germline V gene encodes CDR1 MNHNS and CDR2 SASEGT. In DNA form, the CDR3 reads TGTGCCAGCAGTGTAAACGCTGGGACAGCGATAATTCAGCCCCAGCATTTT. Amino acids: CASSVNAGTAIIQPQHF.

This chain uses TRBV19 with TRBJ1-6; D uncertain. CDR1 LNHDA and CDR2 SQIVND come from the germline V gene (reference sequence). This CDR3 is 16 amino acids long. V was cut by 7 bases and J by 7 bases, with 20 bases left in between. CDR3 sequence: CASKPGPGSENSPLHF. CDR3 DNA: TGTGCCAGTAAACCCGGCCCGGGATCAGAAAATTCACCCCTCCACTTT. Together with reference TRBV19 and TRBJ1-6, the CDR3 gives the full variable domain: DGGITQSPKYLFRKEGQNVTLSCEQNLNHDAMYWYRQDPGQGLRLIYYSQIVNDFQKGDIAEGYSVSREKKESFPLTVTSAQKNPTAFYLCASKPGPGSENSPLHFGNGTRLTVT.

V and J are TRBV5-1 and TRBJ2-1, with D possibly TRBD2 on 6 matching bases. The CDR3 covers 14 residues. The V end lost 2 bases, the J end lost 10 bases, and 16 bases lay between the germline ends. Germline loops: CDR1 SGHRS, CDR2 YFSETQ. The CDR3 DNA reads TGCGCCAGCAGCTTCACGGCGGGGAGGAACGAGCAGTTCTTC. Its translation: CASSFTAGRNEQFF.

This sequence joins TRBV28 and TRBJ2-5; 9 bases are shared with TRBD1. Germline V gene data show CDR1 as MDHEN and CDR2 as SYDVKM. CDR3 size: 15 residues. V lost 8 bases, J lost 4 bases, and 11 bases stayed unmatched. The CDR3 bases are TGTGCCAGCGAACCGGGACAGGGTTTCCCAGAGACCCAGTACTTC. Encoded protein: CASEPGQGFPETQYF.

This rearrangement joins TRBV7-2 to TRBJ2-1; TRBD2 agrees at 8 bases. The CDR3 is 13 residues long. The V segment lost 4 bases and the J segment 7 bases; nucleotides outside the gene matches: 3. CDR1 is SGHTA and CDR2 is FQGNSA in the germline V gene. In nucleotides, the CDR3 is TGTGCCAGCAGCTCCGGGGGGGGGAATGAGCAGTTCTTC. It specifies CASSSGGGNEQFF.

The chain joins TRBV12-5 to TRBJ2-7; D perhaps matches TRBD1 (7 bases). This CDR3 is built from 16 residues. V lost 0 bases and J 7 bases, leaving 19 bases between the germline ends. Per germline, CDR1 LGHNT and CDR2 FRNRAP. This CDR3 is CASGLVLSGGSGEQYF. The CDR3 DNA reads as TGTGCTAGTGGTTTGGTACTATCAGGGGGGAGTGGAGAGCAGTACTTC.

The chain recombines TRBV5-1 with TRBJ2-7; D gene ambiguous. The germline V gene has CDR1 SGHRS and CDR2 YFSETQ. V lost 3 bases and J lost 2, with 9 bases in between. The CDR3 has 13 residues. The CDR3 loop is CASSYLATYEQYF. CDR3 DNA: TGCGCCAGCAGCTATCTGGCAACCTACGAGCAGTACTTC.

The chain is built from TRBV27 and TRBJ1-2; D ambiguous. From germline, CDR1 is MNHEY and CDR2 SMNVEV (reference sequence). V lost 6 bases and J 4 bases, leaving 12 bases between the germline ends. This CDR3 is 13 amino acids long. In DNA form, the CDR3 reads TGTGCCAGCAGACCAACCGAGGGCTATGGCTACACCTTC. It yields the protein CASRPTEGYGYTF.

This sequence joins TRBV7-9 and TRBJ2-5; perhaps TRBD2 as D (5 bases). V was cut by 2 bases and J by 5 bases, with 15 bases left in between. Germline V CDR1 and CDR2: SEHNR, FQNEAQ (reference sequence). The CDR3 runs to 15 residues. The CDR3 spells CASSLPLLGGETQYF. In DNA form, the CDR3 reads TGTGCCAGCAGCTTACCTCTTCTAGGCGGGGAGACCCAGTACTTC.

V is TRBV3-1 (or the pseudogene TRBV3-2) and J is TRBJ2-7, with D possibly being TRBD1 (6 bases). V was shortened by 0 bases and J by 5 bases, with 14 bases between the two germline ends. The CDR3 extends over 15 amino acids. The germline V gene encodes CDR1 LGHDT and CDR2 YNNKEL (reference sequence). CDR3 sequence: CASSQEIAGVHEQYF. CDR3 coding DNA: TGTGCCAGCAGCCAAGAAATAGCAGGGGTCCACGAGCAGTACTTC.

The rearrangement joins TRBV27 to TRBJ1-6; TRBD1 is a possible D gene (5 bases). The V end was cut by 4 bases, the J end by 0 bases, with 13 bases between. The germline V gene has CDR1 MNHEY and CDR2 SMNVEV (reference sequence). CDR3 size: 17 residues. As DNA, the CDR3 is TGTGCCAGCAGTTGGGGACTGCCGAGCTCCTATAATTCACCCCTCCACTTT. This encodes CASSWGLPSSYNSPLHF.

The chain uses TRBV5-1 and TRBJ2-4, with 8 bases fitting TRBD1. Germline CDR1 SGHRS, CDR2 YFSETQ. The J segment lost 2 bases and the V segment lost 3 bases, leaving 7 bases of the junction unmatched. The CDR3 loop spans 16 amino acids. CDR3 residues: CASSSVYRGTKNIQYF. The CDR3 region has the DNA TGCGCCAGCAGCTCAGTTTACAGGGGGACCAAAAACATTCAGTACTTC.

The chain links TRBV14 to TRBJ2-1, with 7 bases aligning to TRBD1. V was pared by 0 bases and J by 4 bases, with 6 bases of the junction left unmatched. Germline V gives CDR1 SGHDN, CDR2 FVKESK. The CDR3 is 16 amino acids. The CDR3 sequence: CASSQDSPGQYNEQFF. The DNA for the CDR3 is TGTGCCAGCAGCCAAGATTCCCCGGGACAGTACAATGAGCAGTTCTTC.

The chain employs TRBV2 and TRBJ1-4; D call uncertain. Looked up from germline, CDR1 is SNHLY and CDR2 is FYNNEI. Trimming took 7 bases from V and 7 from J, leaving 19 bases between them. There are 15 residues in the CDR3. The CDR3 is CASTGGQAGGEKLFF. CDR3 DNA: TGTGCCAGCACCGGAGGGCAGGCCGGCGGTGAAAAACTGTTTTTT. Looking up the rest from reference TRBV2 and TRBJ1-4 gives the full variable domain: EPEVTQTPSHQVTQMGQEVILRCVPISNHLYFYWYRQILGQKVEFLVSFYNNEISEKSEIFDDQFSVERPDGSNFTLKIRSTKLEDSAMYFCASTGGQAGGEKLFFGSGTQLSVL.

This clone was seen only once. This chain connects TRBV19 to TRBJ1-6; D perhaps matches TRBD1 (5 bases). The germline V gene encodes CDR1 LNHDA and CDR2 SQIVND (reference sequence). Between the trimmed V and J ends, which lost 3 bases and 10 bases, there was a span of 10 bases. The CDR3 has 13 residues. The CDR3 region is CASSIKGLSPLHF. The DNA for the CDR3 is TGTGCCAGTAGTATCAAGGGGCTCTCACCCCTCCACTTT.

The V call is TRBV6-5, the J call TRBJ1-5; TRBD1 matches 9 bases. Trimming at V came to 4 bases and at J to 11 bases, leaving 3 bases not matched to a gene. CDR1 is MNHEY and CDR2 is SVGAGI in the germline V gene. CDR3 length equals 12 residues. CDR3 sequence reads: CASSSRDRAQHF. CDR3 bases: TGTGCCAGCAGTTCCCGGGACAGGGCCCAGCATTTT.